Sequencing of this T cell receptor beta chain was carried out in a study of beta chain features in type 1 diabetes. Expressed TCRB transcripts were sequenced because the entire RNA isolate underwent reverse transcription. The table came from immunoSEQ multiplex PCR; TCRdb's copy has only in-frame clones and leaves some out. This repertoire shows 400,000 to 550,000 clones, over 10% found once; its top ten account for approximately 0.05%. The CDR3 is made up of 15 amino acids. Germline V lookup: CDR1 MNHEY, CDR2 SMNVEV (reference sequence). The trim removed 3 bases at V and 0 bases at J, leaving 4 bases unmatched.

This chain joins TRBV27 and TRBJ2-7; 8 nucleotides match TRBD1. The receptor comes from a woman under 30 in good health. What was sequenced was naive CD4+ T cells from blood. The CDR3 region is CASSFGTGSSYEQYF. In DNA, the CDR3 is TGTGCCAGCAGTTTCGGGACAGGTAGCTCCTACGAGCAGTACTTC.